This T cell receptor beta chain stems from a study of chemoradiotherapy in HPV16-positive cancers. Study details: A couple of HPV16-positive patients' cells yielded candidate HPV-specific clones and common motifs.

Details on this clone: Its antigen remains unknown.

The repertoire was sequenced with immunoSEQ multiplex PCR; TCRdb's copy has only in-frame clones and lacks some. The sample lists 9,500 to 15,000 clones, 85% to 90% occurring once. This CDR3 has 14 amino acids. Deletions cut 2 bases from V and 5 bases from J, with 12 bases between. Germline loops: CDR1 WNHNN, CDR2 SYGVQD (reference sequence). Notes on the study in general: Non-HPV-specific T cells did not expand in tumors during treatment, whereas candidate HPV-specific clones and E7-related motifs did.

The receptor was derived from a human donor with HPV-associated anogenital cancer. Sample collection occurred from a patient who underwent chemoradiotherapy. The chain combines TRBV10-1 with TRBJ1-1; unclear D gene. Here the CDR3 DNA reads TGCGCCAGCAGTGAGGAACTGGGGTATACTGAAGCTTTCTTT. This codes for CASSEELGYTEAFF.